Sequencing of this TCR beta chain was carried out in a study of CXCR3-negative and CXCR3-positive naive CD8 T cells. Study-level points and caveats: When CXCR3-positive naive cells were set against CXCR3-negative naive cells, the former had more hydrophobic TRB CDR3s.

For this clonotype: Its antigen is not identified.

The libraries of TRB cDNA were prepared using 5' RACE with UMI labels. TCRdb reanalyzed the 5' RACE reads and collapses them to one entry per CDR3 protein, without DNA. This sample lists around 60,000 distinct CDR3 sequences; its ten largest clones have around 0.4%. This clonotype was obtained from a human donor in good health. Some clones in this sample may be carry-over from other donors' samples. Sequenced input: naive CXCR3- CD8+ T cells from blood. As to subset: CD45RO-CCR7+CD27+CD95- naive CD8+ T cells lacking CXCR3 (TNR3-).

The CDR3 protein is CASSQVFSTGADTQYF. The J gene is TRBJ2-3, the V gene TRBV4-3; the TCRdb D gene call, TRBD2, has no DNA to confirm it. CDR3 size: 16 residues. Germline V lookup: CDR1 LGHNA, CDR2 YSLEER.